The source of this TCR beta chain is a study of beta chain features in type 1 diabetes. Study-level information: Cell yields, gender and age were comparable in patients and healthy donors. Study-level results: The study found fewer insertions and more deletions at VDJ junctions in type 1 diabetes patients.

Sorting based on CD45RO/CCR7/CD25/CD127/CD95/CD27 separated CD4+ naive, central memory, regulatory and stem cell-like memory cells. TCRB transcripts that were expressed got sequenced, as all of the isolated RNA had been reverse transcribed. Some 3.6 million reads on average were seen across naive, central memory and regulatory T cell samples. Measured with immunoSEQ multiplex PCR; TCRdb has only the in-frame clones, and not every one. Of approximately 380,000 clones in the sample, approximately 16% are singletons; the top ten hold roughly 0.019%. Points on this clone: What it binds is not known.

The CDR3 runs 16 residues. V dropped 5 bases and J dropped 6; count of bases not matched to a gene: 9. The V gene's germline CDR1 is MGHRA and CDR2 YSYEKL. This clonotype originated in a woman between 18 and 29 years old in good health. V is TRBV4-1 and J is TRBJ2-1; TRBD2 agrees at 11 bases. The source material was naive CD4+ T cells from blood. The DNA of the CDR3 is TGCGCCAGCAGCGCCAGACTAGCGGGAACCCCCAATGAGCAGTTCTTC. It yields the protein CASSARLAGTPNEQFF.